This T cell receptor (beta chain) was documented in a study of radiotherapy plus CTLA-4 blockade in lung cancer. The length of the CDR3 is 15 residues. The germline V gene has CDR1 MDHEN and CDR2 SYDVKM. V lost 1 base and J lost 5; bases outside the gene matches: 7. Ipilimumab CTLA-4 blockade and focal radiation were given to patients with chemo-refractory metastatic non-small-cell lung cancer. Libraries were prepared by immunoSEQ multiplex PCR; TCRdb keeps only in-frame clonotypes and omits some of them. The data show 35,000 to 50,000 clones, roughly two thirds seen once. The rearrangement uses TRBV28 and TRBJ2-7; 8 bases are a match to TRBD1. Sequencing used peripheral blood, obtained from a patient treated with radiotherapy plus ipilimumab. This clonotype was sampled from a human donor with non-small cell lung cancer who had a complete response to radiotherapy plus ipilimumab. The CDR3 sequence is CASSLFETGADEQYF. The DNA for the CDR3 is TGTGCCAGCAGTTTATTTGAGACAGGGGCAGACGAGCAGTACTTC.